Presented here are 17 T cell receptor beta chains from one specimen sequenced in a study of blood T cell repertoires in COVID-19 (dated by TCRdb to 2020 to 2021). The library was produced with the immunoSEQ multiplex PCR assay. Entries here come from immuneACCESS through TCRdb and include only in-frame sequences with V and J called. Some clones fail to appear in such tables; in the studies checked, an unresolved V gene covers under half of the shortfall, and the cause of the remainder is unknown. The sample has about 87,000 clones on record, about 80% of them singletons. The ten largest account for approximately 4.4% of the sample. Sequenced input: peripheral blood. The receptor source for this set is a woman aged 45-60 years with acute or convalescent COVID-19.

The chain employs TRBV6-2 or TRBV6-3 and TRBJ2-5; 7 bases map to TRBD2. Looked up from germline, CDR1 is MNHEY and CDR2 is SVGEGT. The J segment lost 5 bases and the V segment lost 3 bases, leaving 18 bases of the junction unmatched. The CDR3 contains 18 residues. The CDR3 DNA reads as TGTGCCAGCAGTTATTCGCTCGGATCAAGCGGGGATAGGGAGACCCAGTACTTC. This encodes CASSYSLGSSGDRETQYF.

This clone showed up just a few times. The rearrangement uses TRBV15 and TRBJ1-2; D unclear. The CDR3 has 14 amino acids. The germline CDR1 and CDR2 sequences are LNHNV and YYDKDF (reference sequence). V lost 0 bases to trimming and J lost 4 bases, with 9 bases between them. The CDR3 nucleotides read TGTGCCACCAGCAGAGATGGCACCTTCTATGGCTACACCTTC. It specifies CATSRDGTFYGYTF. The variable domain in full, with the rest retrieved from reference TRBV15 and TRBJ1-2, is DAMVIQNPRYQVTQFGKPVTLSCSQTLNHNVMYWYQQKSSQAPKLLFHYYDKDFNNEADTPDNFQSRRPNTSFCFLDIRSPGLGDTAMYLCATSRDGTFYGYTFGSGTRLTVV.

As for this clone: This CDR3 is also generated by other DNA sequences in the sample. The chain has TRBV19 and TRBJ1-2; TRBD1 agrees at 10 bases. The CDR3 sequence is 16 residues long. Germline CDR1 LNHDA, CDR2 SQIVND (reference sequence). With 6 bases clipped from V and 6 bases from J, the junction kept 13 bases outside the gene matches. The CDR3 DNA follows: TGTGCCAGTAGGGATCTCGGGACAGGGGAATTGCATGGCTACACCTTC. Protein: CASRDLGTGELHGYTF.

The rearrangement joins TRBV5-1 to TRBJ1-2, with D maybe TRBD1 (5 bases). This CDR3 spans 12 amino acids. V lost 3 bases, J lost 11 bases, and 14 bases lay in between. The germline gives CDR1 SGHRS, CDR2 YFSETQ. The CDR3 nucleotides read TGCGCCAGCAGCTCGGGGGACTGGGGTTACACCTTC. Its protein product is CASSSGDWGYTF.

The CDR3 reads CSVYPDINYGYTF. The CDR3 DNA follows: TGCAGCGTTTACCCAGACATCAACTATGGCTACACCTTC. This sequence joins TRBV29-1 and TRBJ1-2; D unclear. This CDR3 has 13 residues. Trimming left V 5 bases short and J 2 bases short, with 12 bases between. Germline assignment: CDR1 SQVTM and CDR2 ANQGSEA.

For the CDR3, the DNA is TGTGCCAGCAGCCAGGCCCCTGGAGCGGGGGGGCCGAATGAGCAGTTCTTC. Its translation: CASSQAPGAGGPNEQFF. The chain couples TRBV3-1 (or the pseudogene TRBV3-2) to TRBJ2-1, with 10 bases that match TRBD2. Germline trimming cut 3 bases from V and 7 bases from J; bases unmatched to any gene: 12. Germline CDR1 reads LGHDT; CDR2 reads YNNKEL (reference sequence). The CDR3 loop spans 17 amino acids.

The chain couples TRBV6-6 to TRBJ2-4, with D possibly TRBD2 on 7 matching bases. This CDR3 is 14 amino acids long. V was cut by 2 bases and J by 6 bases, with 11 bases left in between. Germline assignment: CDR1 MNHNY and CDR2 SVGAGI (reference sequence). The CDR3 reads CASSYQGGGNIQYF. The CDR3 nucleotides are TGTGCCAGCAGTTACCAGGGAGGGGGAAACATTCAGTACTTC.

The chain couples TRBV9 to TRBJ2-2; 8 bases align to TRBD2. The CDR3 runs 17 residues. From germline, CDR1 is SGDLS and CDR2 YYNGEE. Trimming took 3 bases from V and 5 from J; bases not matched to a gene: 12. CDR3 amino acids: CASSDSQRGGQTGELFF. In DNA, the CDR3 is TGTGCCAGCAGCGACTCCCAACGGGGGGGGCAGACCGGGGAGCTGTTTTTT.

The chain has TRBV6-1 and TRBJ2-1; 10 bases agree with TRBD2. Germline lookup yields CDR1 MNHNS and CDR2 SASEGT. This CDR3 spans 16 amino acids. V trimming: 2 bases; J trimming: 5 bases; junction bases outside the gene matches: 6. CDR3 loop: CASSETGLAADNEQFF. The CDR3 DNA reads TGTGCCAGCAGTGAAACCGGACTAGCGGCTGACAATGAGCAGTTCTTC.

J is TRBJ2-5 and V is TRBV4-1, with a tentative D call TRBD2 (6 bases). The CDR3 loop spans 13 amino acids. Germline loops: CDR1 MGHRA, CDR2 YSYEKL. V shed 6 bases and J shed 4 bases, with 12 bases lying between them. The CDR3 DNA sequence: TGCGCCAGCAGTTTGACTAGAAGAGAGACCCAGTACTTC. Translation gives CASSLTRRETQYF.

This clone has a single count. This chain joins TRBV10-3 and TRBJ1-2, with D unclear. The CDR3 spans 15 residues. The V gene's germline CDR1 is ENHRY and CDR2 SYGVKD. V was pared by 3 bases and J by 1 base, with 12 bases between. CDR3 bases: TGTGCCATCAGTGATTCCGCGGGTATTAACTATGGCTACACCTTC. As protein: CAISDSAGINYGYTF.

The chain recombines TRBV28 with TRBJ1-5; D possibly corresponds to TRBD1 (5 bases). Germline CDR1 reads MDHEN; CDR2 reads SYDVKM. Trimming pared 7 bases from V and 4 bases from J, leaving 14 bases between. CDR3 length equals 14 residues. Here the CDR3 reads CASIPSGANQPQHF. The CDR3 nucleotides are TGTGCCAGCATCCCGAGCGGGGCGAATCAGCCCCAGCATTTT.

The chain has TRBV30 and TRBJ1-2, with D unresolved. This CDR3 comprises 13 residues. V lost 2 bases, J lost 7 bases, and 14 bases lay in between. Germline CDR1 is GTSNPN and CDR2 is SVGIG (reference sequence). CDR3: CAWSRSHSPGYTF. In DNA form, the CDR3 reads TGTGCCTGGAGTCGCTCCCACTCCCCTGGCTACACCTTC.

This rearrangement joins TRBV28 to TRBJ1-2; D unclear. Trimming removed 5 bases at V and 7 bases at J, with 8 bases between. The CDR3 covers 11 residues. Germline loops: CDR1 MDHEN, CDR2 SYDVKM. This chain's CDR3 is CASSPPGGYTF. CDR3 coding DNA: TGTGCCAGCAGTCCCCCGGGTGGCTACACCTTC.

V usage is TRBV4-2 and J usage is TRBJ2-3, with D perhaps matching TRBD2 (6 bases). The CDR3 loop spans 16 amino acids. V was pared by 3 bases and J by 5 bases, with 18 bases between. Germline values: CDR1 LGHNA, CDR2 YNFKEQ. The CDR3 DNA is TGTGCCAGCAGCCAGGCTGCCGGGGGTCCAGGAGATACGCAGTATTTT. Translated, it gives CASSQAAGGPGDTQYF.

The rearrangement uses TRBV5-4 and TRBJ1-4; 7 bases match TRBD1. Germline-derived CDR1 and CDR2 are SGHNT and YYREEE (reference sequence). J was trimmed by 0 bases and V by 4 bases; bases with no gene match: 6. The length of the CDR3 is 16 residues. The CDR3 loop is CASSPGQNPTNEKLFF. In nucleotides, the CDR3 is TGTGCCAGCAGCCCGGGACAGAACCCAACTAATGAAAAACTGTTTTTT.

This clone was counted a few times. The J gene is TRBJ2-5, the V gene TRBV5-1, with TRBD2 as a possible D gene (5 bases). CDR3 size: 13 residues. Trimming took 0 bases from V and 5 from J, leaving 8 bases between them. Germline CDR1 reads SGHRS; CDR2 reads YFSETQ. The DNA of the CDR3 is TGCGCCAGCAGCTTGGCCGGGGTCGAGACCCAGTACTTC. This sequence encodes CASSLAGVETQYF.